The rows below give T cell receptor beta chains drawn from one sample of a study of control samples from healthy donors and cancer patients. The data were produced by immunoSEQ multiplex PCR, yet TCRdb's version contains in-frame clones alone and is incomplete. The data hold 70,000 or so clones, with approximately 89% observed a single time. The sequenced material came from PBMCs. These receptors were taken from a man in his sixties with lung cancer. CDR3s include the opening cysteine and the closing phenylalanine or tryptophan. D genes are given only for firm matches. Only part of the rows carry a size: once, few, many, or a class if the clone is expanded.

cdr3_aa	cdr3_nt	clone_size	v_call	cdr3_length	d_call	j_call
CASSTSQGAYYGYTF	TGTGCCAGCAGCACGTCACAGGGGGCTTACTATGGCTACACCTTC	-	TRBV5-5	15	TRBD1	TRBJ1-2
CAWVNFGAPNYGYTF	TGTGCCTGGGTAAATTTCGGGGCCCCTAACTATGGCTACACCTTC	-	TRBV30	15	-	TRBJ1-2
CASSEGLAGNNEQFF	TGTGCCAGCAGTGAAGGACTAGCGGGGAACAATGAGCAGTTCTTC	once	TRBV6-1	15	TRBD2	TRBJ2-1
CASSVQAVSYEQYF	TGTGCCAGCAGCGTTCAAGCGGTTTCCTACGAGCAGTACTTC	-	TRBV9	14	-	TRBJ2-7
CASNPGQGSSGTEAFF	TGCGCCAGCAACCCGGGACAGGGTTCTTCGGGGACTGAAGCTTTCTTT	-	TRBV10-2	16	TRBD1	TRBJ1-1
CASSTGQKSKETQYF	TGCGCCAGCAGCACCGGACAGAAAAGCAAAGAGACCCAGTACTTC	-	TRBV5-1	15	-	TRBJ2-5
CASSLDPGRDQPQHF	TGTGCCAGCAGCTTAGATCCGGGGAGAGATCAGCCCCAGCATTTT	-	TRBV5-5	15	-	TRBJ1-5
CASSPGMTGPTEAFF	TGTGCCAGCAGTCCCGGGATGACAGGGCCAACTGAAGCTTTCTTT	-	TRBV6-5	15	TRBD1	TRBJ1-1
CASSKSGDPGATNTEAFF	TGTGCCAGCAGCAAATCAGGTGACCCAGGGGCGACGAACACTGAAGCTTTCTTT	-	TRBV21-1	18	-	TRBJ1-1
CASSRLGASYGYTF	TGTGCCAGCAGCCGTTTAGGGGCGTCCTATGGCTACACCTTC	-	TRBV11-3	14	-	TRBJ1-2
CASSLFARGYTF	TGTGCCAGCAGTTTATTCGCCAGGGGCTACACCTTC	-	TRBV28	12	-	TRBJ1-2
CASSEPGPGTGIPEAFF	TGTGCCAGCAGTGAACCTGGCCCCGGGACAGGGATTCCTGAAGCTTTCTTT	once	TRBV6-1	17	TRBD1	TRBJ1-1
CASRDHTNYGYTF	TGTGCCAGCAGGGATCACACTAACTATGGCTACACCTTC	-	TRBV25-1	13	-	TRBJ1-2
CASSHQLGTSNQPQHF	TGTGCCAGTAGTCACCAACTCGGGACAAGCAATCAGCCCCAGCATTTT	-	TRBV19	16	-	TRBJ1-5
CASSLGTSGGSTDTQYF	TGCGCCAGCAGCTTAGGGACTAGCGGGGGGAGCACAGATACGCAGTATTTT	-	TRBV5-1	17	TRBD2	TRBJ2-3
CASSLVTNTEAFF	TGCGCCAGCAGCTTGGTCACGAACACTGAAGCTTTCTTT	-	TRBV5-1	13	-	TRBJ1-1
CASSQALTGRTYEKLFF	TGCGCCAGCAGCCAAGCCCTAACAGGGCGTACGTATGAAAAACTGTTTTTT	-	TRBV4-1	17	-	TRBJ1-4
CASTEREGQPQHF	TGTGCCAGCACGGAGCGGGAGGGGCAGCCCCAGCATTTT	once	TRBV2	13	-	TRBJ1-5
CASSLEIGRESYGYTF	TGTGCCAGCAGCTTAGAAATCGGGAGGGAGTCCTATGGCTACACCTTC	-	TRBV7-9	16	-	TRBJ1-2
CASSESGGRQPQHF	TGTGCCAGCAGTGAATCCGGGGGGCGTCAGCCCCAGCATTTT	once	TRBV6-1	14	-	TRBJ1-5
CASSPSGASTDTQYF	TGTGCCAGCTCACCTAGCGGGGCTAGCACAGATACGCAGTATTTT	once	TRBV18	15	TRBD2	TRBJ2-3
CASSSEGLGGTDTQYF	TGTGCCAGCAGCTCGGAGGGCCTCGGAGGAACAGATACGCAGTATTTT	-	TRBV7-2	16	-	TRBJ2-3
CASSVYRENTGELFF	TGTGCCAGCAGCGTCTACAGAGAGAACACCGGGGAGCTGTTTTTT	-	TRBV5-5	15	-	TRBJ2-2
CASSTGETQYF	TGTGCCAGTAGTACCGGGGAGACCCAGTACTTC	-	TRBV19	11	-	TRBJ2-5
CSVGQQGAMNTEAFF	TGCAGCGTTGGTCAACAGGGGGCGATGAACACTGAAGCTTTCTTT	-	TRBV29-1	15	TRBD1	TRBJ1-1
CASITRDRGRAKNIQYF	TGCGCCAGCATAACCCGGGACAGGGGTAGGGCCAAAAACATTCAGTACTTC	-	TRBV10-2	17	TRBD1	TRBJ2-4
CASSLASIRYNEQFF	TGTGCCAGCAGCTTGGCCTCGATAAGGTACAATGAGCAGTTCTTC	-	TRBV5-6	15	-	TRBJ2-1
CASSLRGPNTGELFF	TGTGCCAGCAGTTTAAGGGGGCCGAACACCGGGGAGCTGTTTTTT	-	TRBV27	15	TRBD1	TRBJ2-2
CASSLASTGDHGYTF	TGCGCCAGCAGCTTGGCCTCGACAGGAGATCATGGCTACACCTTC	once	TRBV5-1	15	-	TRBJ1-2
CASSQNQLPLHF	TGTGCCAGCAGCCAAAATCAGCTTCCCCTCCACTTT	-	TRBV3-1/TRBV3-2	12	-	TRBJ1-6
CASSLGFGQGWQTQYF	TGTGCCAGCAGCTTGGGTTTTGGACAGGGGTGGCAGACCCAGTACTTC	few	TRBV5-8	16	TRBD1	TRBJ2-5
CASPPGVGNTEAFF	TGTGCCAGCCCCCCAGGGGTAGGGAACACTGAAGCTTTCTTT	once	TRBV27	14	-	TRBJ1-1
CASSLLLDTQYF	TGCGCCAGCAGCTTGCTGCTAGATACGCAGTATTTT	once	TRBV5-1	12	-	TRBJ2-3
CASSLGGTNEKLFF	TGCGCCAGCAGCTTAGGGGGTACTAATGAAAAACTGTTTTTT	-	TRBV5-1	14	-	TRBJ1-4